The 2 T cell receptor beta chains reported below all come from one sample, sequenced in a study of shared clonotypes between healthy human individuals. Sequencing was performed with immunoSEQ multiplex PCR; in TCRdb, only in-frame clones are kept and a portion is missing. The sample includes under 1 million clones, 80% to 95% of them seen just once. Naive CD8 cells lacked CD45RO, underwent positive selection for CCR7 and left out terminally differentiated effector memory CD45RA+ cells. Sequenced sample: naive CD8+ T cells sorted from blood. These receptors came from a young man in good health.

The chain links TRBV7-9 to TRBJ2-1; TRBD1 matches at 7 bases. V trimming: 4 bases; J trimming: 6 bases; junction bases outside the gene matches: 6. CDR1 is SEHNR and CDR2 is FQNEAQ in the germline V gene (reference sequence). The CDR3 contains 14 residues. CDR3: CASSSPRQGNEQFF. CDR3 nucleotide sequence: TGTGCCAGCAGCTCCCCCCGACAGGGCAATGAGCAGTTCTTC.

V gene TRBV9 combines with J gene TRBJ2-5, with TRBD1 identical over 10 bases. This CDR3 has 14 amino acids. The junction had 5 bases not matched to a gene; V was cut back by 4 bases and J by 5 bases. CDR1 and CDR2 from the germline V gene are SGDLS and YYNGEE. The CDR3 DNA reads TGTGCCAGCAGCAGGGACAGGGGTGTGGAGACCCAGTACTTC. Amino acids: CASSRDRGVETQYF.